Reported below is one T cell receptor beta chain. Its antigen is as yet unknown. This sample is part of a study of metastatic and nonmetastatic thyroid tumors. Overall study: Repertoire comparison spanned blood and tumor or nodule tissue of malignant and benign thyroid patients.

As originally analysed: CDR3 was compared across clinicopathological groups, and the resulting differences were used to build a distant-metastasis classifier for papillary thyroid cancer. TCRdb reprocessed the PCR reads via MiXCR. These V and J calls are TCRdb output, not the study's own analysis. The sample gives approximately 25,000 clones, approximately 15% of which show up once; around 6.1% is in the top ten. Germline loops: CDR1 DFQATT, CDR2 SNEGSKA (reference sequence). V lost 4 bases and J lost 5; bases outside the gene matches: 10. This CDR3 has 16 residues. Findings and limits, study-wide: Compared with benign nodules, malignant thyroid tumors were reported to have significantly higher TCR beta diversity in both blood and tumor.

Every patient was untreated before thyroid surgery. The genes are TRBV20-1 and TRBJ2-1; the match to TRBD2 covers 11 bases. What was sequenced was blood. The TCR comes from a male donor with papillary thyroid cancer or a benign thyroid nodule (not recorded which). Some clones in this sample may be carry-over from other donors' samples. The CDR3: CSATHQTSGAHNEQFF. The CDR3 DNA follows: TGCAGTGCTACCCACCAGACTAGCGGGGCCCACAATGAGCAGTTCTTC.